This is a list of T cell receptor beta chains from one sample in a study of blood T cell repertoires in COVID-19. Sequencing used immunoSEQ multiplex PCR; TCRdb keeps in-frame clones, though not all of them. This table has 150,000 to 200,000 clones, approximately 90% appearing once. Sequencing used PBMCs or T cells enriched from blood (not recorded which). All receptors derive from a woman aged 18-29 years who had recovered from COVID-19. Both conserved end residues are part of each CDR3. The order of the fields is clone size, J gene, V gene, D gene, CDR3 DNA, CDR3 protein. D genes are given only for firm matches. Clone size, where shown, is once, few, many, or a class for clones that have expanded.

abundance: .
j_gene: TRBJ2-5
v_gene: TRBV7-6
d_gene: .
CDR3nt: TGTGCCAGCAGCTCGGAAATTTTAGCGGAGGCCTCAGGGACCCAGTACTTC
CDR3aa: CASSSEILAEASGTQYF

abundance: .
j_gene: TRBJ2-7
v_gene: TRBV30
d_gene: .
CDR3nt: TGTGCCTGGAGTGTACGGCGGGGAACATCCTACGAGCAGTACTTC
CDR3aa: CAWSVRRGTSYEQYF

abundance: many
j_gene: TRBJ1-2
v_gene: TRBV19
d_gene: TRBD1
CDR3nt: TGTGCCAGTAGTAACCCACGGACAGGGATGAATGGCTACACCTTC
CDR3aa: CASSNPRTGMNGYTF

abundance: .
j_gene: TRBJ1-1
v_gene: TRBV30
d_gene: TRBD1
CDR3nt: TGTGCCGCCCGGGTCCGGGACAGGGACACTGAAGCTTTCTTT
CDR3aa: CAARVRDRDTEAFF

abundance: .
j_gene: TRBJ2-1
v_gene: TRBV19
d_gene: TRBD2
CDR3nt: TGTGCCAGTAGTATAAGCGGGAGGGCCGGAAACAATGAGCAGTTCTTC
CDR3aa: CASSISGRAGNNEQFF

abundance: once
j_gene: TRBJ2-1
v_gene: TRBV7-2
d_gene: TRBD2
CDR3nt: TGTGCCAGCAGCTTAGCGGCGTCCTTGAGCGGGAGCTCCTACAATGAGCAGTTCTTC
CDR3aa: CASSLAASLSGSSYNEQFF

abundance: .
j_gene: TRBJ1-2
v_gene: TRBV28
d_gene: TRBD1
CDR3nt: TGTGCCAGCAGTCTCCGACAGGGAGAGGTGGATGGCTACACCTTC
CDR3aa: CASSLRQGEVDGYTF

abundance: .
j_gene: TRBJ2-4
v_gene: TRBV5-8
d_gene: .
CDR3nt: TGTGCCAGCAGCTTTGGACAGTGGTACTTC
CDR3aa: CASSFGQWYF

abundance: .
j_gene: TRBJ2-7
v_gene: TRBV4-2
d_gene: TRBD2
CDR3nt: TGTGCCAGCAGCCAGGCTGTGACTAGCGGGCGTCAGCCCGCCTACGAGCAGTACTTC
CDR3aa: CASSQAVTSGRQPAYEQYF

abundance: .
j_gene: TRBJ2-4
v_gene: TRBV19
d_gene: .
CDR3nt: TGTGCCAGTAGTGCCAGATCCTCTGACGGGGACAAAAACATTCAGTACTTC
CDR3aa: CASSARSSDGDKNIQYF

abundance: .
j_gene: TRBJ1-4
v_gene: TRBV6-5
d_gene: .
CDR3nt: TGTGCCAGCAGACAGGTCCGGGAAAAACTGTTTTTT
CDR3aa: CASRQVREKLFF

abundance: .
j_gene: TRBJ2-1
v_gene: TRBV5-1
d_gene: .
CDR3nt: TGCGCCAGCAGCTTGAGTCGCGCGGGATCTGTGGTTGAGCAGTTCTTC
CDR3aa: CASSLSRAGSVVEQFF

abundance: .
j_gene: TRBJ2-5
v_gene: TRBV7-2
d_gene: TRBD2
CDR3nt: TGTGCCAGCAGCTTAGGTAGCGGGGGGGGCCAAGAGACCCAGTACTTC
CDR3aa: CASSLGSGGGQETQYF

abundance: .
j_gene: TRBJ1-2
v_gene: TRBV7-2
d_gene: .
CDR3nt: TGTGCCAGCAGCCCCGGGGGGGGCCGGATCCAATATGGCTACACCTTC
CDR3aa: CASSPGGGRIQYGYTF

abundance: .
j_gene: TRBJ2-2
v_gene: TRBV30
d_gene: TRBD2
CDR3nt: TGTGCCTGGAGTGTACAAGCGGGAGACACCGGGGAGCTGTTTTTT
CDR3aa: CAWSVQAGDTGELFF

abundance: .
j_gene: TRBJ2-2
v_gene: TRBV10-3
d_gene: TRBD2
CDR3nt: TGTGCCATCAGTAGCGGGAGGGGATCCGGGGAGCTGTTTTTT
CDR3aa: CAISSGRGSGELFF

abundance: .
j_gene: TRBJ2-7
v_gene: TRBV27
d_gene: .
CDR3nt: TGTGCCAGCAGTTTCCTTCTGACAGCTTCCGAGCAGTACTTC
CDR3aa: CASSFLLTASEQYF

abundance: .
j_gene: TRBJ2-7
v_gene: TRBV9
d_gene: .
CDR3nt: TGTGCCAGCAGCGTAGGGGTGGGAGGCCCCTACGAGCAGTACTTC
CDR3aa: CASSVGVGGPYEQYF

abundance: .
j_gene: TRBJ2-7
v_gene: TRBV6-5
d_gene: .
CDR3nt: TGTGCCAGCAACCTACGGGGGACGAACTACGAGCAGTACTTC
CDR3aa: CASNLRGTNYEQYF

abundance: once
j_gene: TRBJ2-3
v_gene: TRBV6-5
d_gene: TRBD2
CDR3nt: TGTGCCAGCAGTTACTGGCGGGAGTCGGGTACGCAGTATTTT
CDR3aa: CASSYWRESGTQYF

abundance: .
j_gene: TRBJ2-1
v_gene: TRBV6-5
d_gene: TRBD2
CDR3nt: TGTGCCAGCAGTGACTCTAGCGGTACCTACAATGAGCAGTTCTTC
CDR3aa: CASSDSSGTYNEQFF

abundance: .
j_gene: TRBJ2-3
v_gene: TRBV5-1
d_gene: TRBD2
CDR3nt: TGCGCCAGCAGCTTGGGAGCAGCGGGGCACACAGATACGCAGTATTTT
CDR3aa: CASSLGAAGHTDTQYF

abundance: .
j_gene: TRBJ1-5
v_gene: TRBV28
d_gene: .
CDR3nt: TGTGCCAGCAGTTTATGGTATCTCGCAGGGGATAGCAATCAGCCCCAGCATTTT
CDR3aa: CASSLWYLAGDSNQPQHF

abundance: .
j_gene: TRBJ2-5
v_gene: TRBV20-1
d_gene: .
CDR3nt: TGCAGTGCTAGTATCACAGGGGAGACCCAGTACTTC
CDR3aa: CSASITGETQYF

abundance: .
j_gene: TRBJ2-7
v_gene: TRBV29-1
d_gene: TRBD2
CDR3nt: TGCAGCGTAGTGGGACTACTCGGGGGCTACGAGCAGTACTTC
CDR3aa: CSVVGLLGGYEQYF

abundance: .
j_gene: TRBJ1-3
v_gene: TRBV18
d_gene: .
CDR3nt: TGTGCCAGCTCACCAGGACTTTCTGGCTCTGGAAACACCATATATTTT
CDR3aa: CASSPGLSGSGNTIYF

abundance: .
j_gene: TRBJ1-4
v_gene: TRBV7-6
d_gene: TRBD1
CDR3nt: TGTGCCAGCAGCTTAGCCCCCGGGACAGGGGGAAAACTGTTTTTT
CDR3aa: CASSLAPGTGGKLFF

abundance: .
j_gene: TRBJ1-1
v_gene: TRBV27
d_gene: TRBD1
CDR3nt: TGTGCCAGCAGTTTAAACAGGGGGCCCCTCGGTTGGGAAGCTTTCTTT
CDR3aa: CASSLNRGPLGWEAFF

abundance: .
j_gene: TRBJ2-7
v_gene: TRBV4-1
d_gene: TRBD1
CDR3nt: TGCGCCAGCAGCACCCGGACAGGGGCTAGCGAGCAGTACTTC
CDR3aa: CASSTRTGASEQYF

abundance: .
j_gene: TRBJ2-3
v_gene: TRBV2
d_gene: .
CDR3nt: TGTGCCAGCAGTGAGGCAGGGTTCAGCACAGATACGCAGTATTTT
CDR3aa: CASSEAGFSTDTQYF

abundance: .
j_gene: TRBJ1-2
v_gene: TRBV29-1
d_gene: TRBD1
CDR3nt: TGCAGCGTAGCGACAGGGGGGTCAGGCTACACCTTC
CDR3aa: CSVATGGSGYTF

abundance: .
j_gene: TRBJ2-7
v_gene: TRBV5-5
d_gene: .
CDR3nt: TGTGCCAGCAGCTCCCGACTGATCTTATACGAGCAGTACTTC
CDR3aa: CASSSRLILYEQYF

abundance: .
j_gene: TRBJ1-2
v_gene: TRBV7-9
d_gene: .
CDR3nt: TGTGCCAGCAGCCAAGGACAGTTCTATGGCTACACCTTC
CDR3aa: CASSQGQFYGYTF

abundance: .
j_gene: TRBJ2-4
v_gene: TRBV25-1
d_gene: TRBD1
CDR3nt: TGTGCCAGCAGCCCGAACCGGGACAGGGGGCTGGGAAACATTCAGTACTTC
CDR3aa: CASSPNRDRGLGNIQYF

abundance: .
j_gene: TRBJ2-2
v_gene: TRBV5-1
d_gene: .
CDR3nt: TGCGCCAGCAGCTATGGAGGGACGAACACCGGGGAGCTGTTTTTT
CDR3aa: CASSYGGTNTGELFF

abundance: .
j_gene: TRBJ2-3
v_gene: TRBV6-5
d_gene: TRBD2
CDR3nt: TGTGCCACCCGCACGGGACTAGCGGGAACAGATACGCAGTATTTT
CDR3aa: CATRTGLAGTDTQYF

abundance: .
j_gene: TRBJ1-1
v_gene: TRBV7-2
d_gene: .
CDR3nt: TGTGCCAGCAGCCAACTAGTGGGGATAGGAGAAGCTTTCTTT
CDR3aa: CASSQLVGIGEAFF